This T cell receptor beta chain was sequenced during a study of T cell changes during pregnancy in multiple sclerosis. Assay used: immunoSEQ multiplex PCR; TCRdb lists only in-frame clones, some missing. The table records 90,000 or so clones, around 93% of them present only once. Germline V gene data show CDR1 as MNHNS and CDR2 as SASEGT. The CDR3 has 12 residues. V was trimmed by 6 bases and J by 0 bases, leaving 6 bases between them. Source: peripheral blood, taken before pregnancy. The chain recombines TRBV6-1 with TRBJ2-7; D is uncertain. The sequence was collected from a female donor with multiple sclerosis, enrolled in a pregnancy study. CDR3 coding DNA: TGTGCCAGCAGCTTAGACTCCTACGAGCAGTACTTC. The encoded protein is CASSLDSYEQYF.